One sample yielded the 5 T cell receptor beta chains listed below, sequenced in a study of tumor and adjacent non-tumor tissue in lung cancer. No cell sorting was done before RNA was extracted from the tissue. More than 3 cm separated this lung sample from the edge of the tumor. A modified ARM-PCR protocol with three rounds of nested PCR amplified TCRbeta. TCRdb processed the multiplex PCR reads anew with MiXCR; each CDR3 protein has one entry. The sample has approximately 120,000 distinct CDR3 sequences; roughly three fifths are singletons. Material: distant non-tumor lung tissue. These receptors were taken from a man in his sixties with non-small cell lung cancer.

The rearrangement joins TRBV29-1 to TRBJ1-1, with a tentative D call TRBD1 (5 bases). The germline CDR1 and CDR2 sequences are SQVTM and ANQGSEA. This CDR3 contains 14 residues. As DNA, the CDR3 is TGCAGTGTCCGAGAGGAGGGGCGGGGGAATGAAGCTTTCTTT. Residues: CSVREEGRGNEAFF.

V and J are TRBV29-1 and TRBJ2-7; TRBD1 or TRBD2 may be the D gene (5 bases each). Trimming pared 1 base from V and 13 bases from J, leaving 29 bases between. The CDR3 has 16 residues. Per the germline V gene, CDR1 is SQVTM and CDR2 is ANQGSEA. CDR3 loop: CSVEGFSGTGSYEDYF. The CDR3, as DNA: TGCAGCGTTGAAGGTTTTTCCGGGACGGGATCCTACGAGGATTACTTC.

The chain employs TRBV11-3 and TRBJ1-1, with D unresolved. The V end lost 11 bases, the J end lost 7 bases, and 23 bases lay between the germline ends. From germline, CDR1 is SGHNT and CDR2 YENEEA. The CDR3 runs 14 residues. The CDR3 DNA is TGTGCCGGCAACTTAGACGCGTTGGTCATTGAAGCTTTCTTT. The encoded protein is CAGNLDALVIEAFF.

In the case of this clonotype: The germline gene is not matched at one end of the junction; a read error may be the cause. This rearrangement joins TRBV6-5 to TRBJ2-3; TRBD1 is a possible D gene (6 bases). The CDR3 totals 16 residues. The germline V gene encodes CDR1 MNHEY and CDR2 SVGAGI. The CDR3 sequence is CASSDRDKLFTDMQYF. In nucleotides, the CDR3 is TGTGCCAGCAGCGATCGGGACAAACTTTTCACAGATATGCAGTATTTT.

A remark on this clonotype: The junction does not match germline at one end; this may be a read error. The rearrangement uses TRBV18 and TRBJ1-5; no clear D gene. Germline values: CDR1 KGHSH, CDR2 LQKENI. The CDR3 consists of 17 residues. Here the CDR3 reads CASSPKGLPFSNQLQHF. CDR3 coding DNA: TGTGCCAGCTCACCAAAGGGCCTTCCTTTTAGCAATCAGCTCCAGCATTTT.